This T cell receptor (beta chain) was identified during a study of neurological immune-mediated disorders. Time point given: longitudinal time-point 1 (baseline). Unsorted libraries were prepared from 2 million PBMCs that had been stored at -80 C. Synthesis of cDNA was performed by 5'RACE using 10-nucleotide random UMIs. TCRdb re-called the 5' RACE reads through MiXCR, storing one row per CDR3 protein. The sample has tens of thousands of distinct CDR3 sequences, about 10% seen once; the top ten hold 5% to 8.5%. This clonotype has ten or more counts. What it binds is not known. The V and J ends lost 1 base and 4 bases respectively, with 16 bases between them. Germline assignment: CDR1 LGHDT and CDR2 YNNKEL (reference sequence). CDR3 size: 16 residues. Study-level points and caveats: No expanded-clone CDR3 amino acid sequence recurred across subjects, suggesting private TCR-beta repertoires.

This rearrangement joins TRBV3-1 to TRBJ2-5; D gene unclear. This receptor was identified in a male donor with HTLV-1-associated myelopathy (HAM/TSP). Material for sequencing was PBMCs. The CDR3 bases are TGTGCCAGCAGCCAAGGTTCCTTGGCAGCCCTAGAGACCCAGTACTTC. Translation gives CASSQGSLAALETQYF.